This T cell receptor beta chain is drawn from a study of response to subunit inactivated influenza vaccine. General study findings and limits: The authors proposed limited new T cell recruitment per seasonal influenza vaccination.

Each CDR3 protein is one row after TCRdb ran MiXCR on the RT-PCR reads. The sample holds around 480,000 distinct CDR3 sequences; more than 15% are singletons and the top ten take less than 4%. Comment on this clonotype: Its antigen is currently unknown.

The CDR3 spans 14 residues. Germline CDR1 is LNHDA and CDR2 is SQIVND (reference sequence). V was trimmed by 8 bases and J by 6 bases, leaving 17 bases between them. The source material was CD4+ T cells sorted from PBMCs, sampled about 24 months after vaccination. This chain connects TRBV19 to TRBJ2-1, with D perhaps TRBD1 (6 bases). The sequence was obtained from a man between 50 and 75 years old who received an inactivated influenza vaccine. Here the CDR3 reads CASRNRVKGNEQFF. DNA of the CDR3: TGTGCCAGTCGCAACAGGGTAAAAGGCAATGAGCAGTTCTTC.